This TCR beta chain was observed in a study of CXCR3-negative and CXCR3-positive naive CD8 T cells. Whole-study results and caveats: Hydrophobicity was higher for TRB CDR3s found in CXCR3-positive naive cells than in CXCR3-negative naive cells. The TRBV-TRBJ usage of naive CXCR3-negative and CXCR3-positive cells was similar, but that of memory cells differed.

With UMI labels, 5' RACE was used to prepare the TRB cDNA libraries. Following a re-call of the 5' RACE reads, TCRdb has one entry per CDR3 protein and lacks DNA. Recorded for this sample: about 140,000 distinct CDR3 sequences. The V gene's germline CDR1 is SGHRS and CDR2 YFSETQ. The length of the CDR3 is 15 residues. All CD8+ T cell subsets were sorted in triplicate at fewer than 350,000 cells each. A word on this clonotype: What it recognizes is unknown.

This clonotype originated in a human donor in good health. Some clones in this sample may be carry-over from other donors' samples. The chain recombines TRBV5-1 with TRBJ2-1; TCRdb selects TRBD2, and the lack of DNA leaves this call unchecked. Specimen: naive CXCR3+ CD8+ T cells from blood. The subset denotes: CD45RO-CCR7+CD27+CD95- naive CD8+ T cells expressing CXCR3 (TNR3+). CDR3 loop: CASSMTSGSFAKQFF.